In this sample, the clone carrying this T cell receptor (beta chain) turned up a few times. As yet, its antigen is unknown. These data originate in a study of cytomegalovirus exposure and HLA in healthy donors. In the study overall: A previous analysis identified approximately 120 million unique TCR beta sequences derived from roughly 180 million T cells. Early released data comprised around 79 million unique TCRs from HLA-typed donors. General observations from the study: TRBV6-2, TRBV6-3 and some other V segments were unresolvable in 87-base-pair reads.

With 4 bases clipped from V and 7 bases from J, the junction kept 9 bases outside the gene matches. CDR3 length: 15 amino acids. The germline CDR1 and CDR2 sequences are LGHNA and YSLEER. PCR employed 60 Vbeta and 13 Jbeta primers. In the original workflow: Per a later analysis, the number of unique TCR beta chains was roughly 83 million, of which some 10 million were shared. The assay was immunoSEQ multiplex PCR, and TCRdb's table has in-frame clones only and misses some. V and J calls and clone size are as listed in that table; D and trimming were resolved from the DNA. The sample has under 200,000 clones; around 80% are singletons.

The chain is built from TRBV4-3 and TRBJ2-2; TRBD1 aligns across 7 bases. Sequencing was done on a sample of PBMCs. This receptor was obtained from a woman aged 25 to 39 in good health and CMV-seropositive. The CDR3 loop reads CASSRIQGFGGELFF. As DNA, the CDR3 is TGCGCCAGCAGCCGAATACAGGGGTTCGGCGGGGAGCTGTTTTTT.